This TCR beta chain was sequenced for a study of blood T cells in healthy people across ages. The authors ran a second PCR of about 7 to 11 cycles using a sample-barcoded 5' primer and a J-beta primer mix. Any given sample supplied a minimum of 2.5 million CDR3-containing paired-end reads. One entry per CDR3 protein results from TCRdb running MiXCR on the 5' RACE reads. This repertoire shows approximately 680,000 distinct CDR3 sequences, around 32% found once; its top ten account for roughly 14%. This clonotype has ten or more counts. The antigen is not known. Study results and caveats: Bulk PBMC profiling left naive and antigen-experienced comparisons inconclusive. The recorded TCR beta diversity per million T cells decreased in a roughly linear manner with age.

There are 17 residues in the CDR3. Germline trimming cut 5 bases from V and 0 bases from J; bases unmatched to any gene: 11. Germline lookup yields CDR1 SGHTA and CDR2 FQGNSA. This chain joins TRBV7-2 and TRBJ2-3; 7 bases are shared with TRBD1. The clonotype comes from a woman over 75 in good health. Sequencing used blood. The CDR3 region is CASSTLGQAPSTDTQYF. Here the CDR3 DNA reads TGTGCCAGCAGCACCTTAGGACAGGCCCCTAGCACAGATACGCAGTATTTT.